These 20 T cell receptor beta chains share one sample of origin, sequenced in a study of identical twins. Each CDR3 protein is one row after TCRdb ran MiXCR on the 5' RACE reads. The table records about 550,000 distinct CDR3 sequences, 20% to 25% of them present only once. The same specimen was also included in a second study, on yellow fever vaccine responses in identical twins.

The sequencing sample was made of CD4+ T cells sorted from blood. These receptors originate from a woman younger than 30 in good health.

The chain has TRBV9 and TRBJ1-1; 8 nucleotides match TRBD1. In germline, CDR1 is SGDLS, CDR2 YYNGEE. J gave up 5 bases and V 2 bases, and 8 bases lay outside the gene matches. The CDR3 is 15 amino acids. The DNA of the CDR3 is TGTGCCAGCAGCGTCGTGGACAGGGAAGGGACTGAAGCTTTCTTT. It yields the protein CASSVVDREGTEAFF.

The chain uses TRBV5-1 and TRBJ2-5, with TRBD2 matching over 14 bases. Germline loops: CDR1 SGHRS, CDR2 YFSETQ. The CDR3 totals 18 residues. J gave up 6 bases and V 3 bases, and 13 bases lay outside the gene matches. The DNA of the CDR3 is TGCGCCAGCAGCTCCGTTTCCCGGACTAGCGGGAGGAGGCAGACCCAGTACTTC. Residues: CASSSVSRTSGRRQTQYF.

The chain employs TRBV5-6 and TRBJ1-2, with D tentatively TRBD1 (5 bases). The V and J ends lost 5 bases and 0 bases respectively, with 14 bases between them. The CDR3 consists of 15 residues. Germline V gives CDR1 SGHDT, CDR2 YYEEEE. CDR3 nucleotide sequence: TGTGCCAGCAGTATAGGACAACATCCTAACTATGGCTACACCTTC. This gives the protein CASSIGQHPNYGYTF.

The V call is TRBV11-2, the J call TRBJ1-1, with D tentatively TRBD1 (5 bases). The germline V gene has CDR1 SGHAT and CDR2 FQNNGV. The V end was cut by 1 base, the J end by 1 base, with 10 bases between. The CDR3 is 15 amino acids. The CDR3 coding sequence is TGTGCCAGCAGCTTAGCGGGACTCCCGAACACTGAAGCTTTCTTT. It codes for CASSLAGLPNTEAFF.

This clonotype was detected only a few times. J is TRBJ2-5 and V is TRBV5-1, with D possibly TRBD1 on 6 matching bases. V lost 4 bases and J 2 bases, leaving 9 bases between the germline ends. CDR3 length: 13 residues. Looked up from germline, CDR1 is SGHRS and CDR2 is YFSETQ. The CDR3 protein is CASSTGRQETQYF. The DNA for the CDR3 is TGCGCCAGCAGCACAGGGCGGCAAGAGACCCAGTACTTC.

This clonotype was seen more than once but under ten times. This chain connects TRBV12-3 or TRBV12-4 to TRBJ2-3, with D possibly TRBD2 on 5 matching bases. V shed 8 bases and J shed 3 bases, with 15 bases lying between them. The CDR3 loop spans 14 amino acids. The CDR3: CASRRAGGTDTQYF. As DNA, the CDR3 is TGTGCCAGCCGACGGGCAGGCGGGACAGATACGCAGTATTTT.

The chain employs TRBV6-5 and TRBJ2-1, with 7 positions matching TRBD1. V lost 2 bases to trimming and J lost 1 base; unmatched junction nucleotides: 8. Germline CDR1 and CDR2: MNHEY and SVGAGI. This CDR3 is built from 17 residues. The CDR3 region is CASSYTRQGISYNEQFF. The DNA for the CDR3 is TGTGCCAGCAGTTACACCCGACAGGGAATTTCCTACAATGAGCAGTTCTTC.

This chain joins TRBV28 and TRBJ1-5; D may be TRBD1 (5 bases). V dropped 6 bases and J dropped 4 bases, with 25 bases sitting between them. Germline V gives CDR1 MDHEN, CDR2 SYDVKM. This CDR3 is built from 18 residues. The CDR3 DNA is TGTGCCAGCAGCCAGTCCGAGGGGCTGGGTAGTATTAATCAGCCCCAGCATTTT. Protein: CASSQSEGLGSINQPQHF.

CDR3 amino acids: CASSWGQTTGTGNSPLHF. CDR3 DNA: TGTGCCAGCAGCTGGGGTCAGACTACCGGGACAGGGAATTCACCCCTCCACTTT. The rearrangement links TRBV7-8 to TRBJ1-6; 9 positions agree with TRBD1. In germline, CDR1 is SGHVS, CDR2 FQNEAQ. The CDR3 covers 18 residues. V lost 4 bases and J lost 7; bases outside the gene matches: 14.

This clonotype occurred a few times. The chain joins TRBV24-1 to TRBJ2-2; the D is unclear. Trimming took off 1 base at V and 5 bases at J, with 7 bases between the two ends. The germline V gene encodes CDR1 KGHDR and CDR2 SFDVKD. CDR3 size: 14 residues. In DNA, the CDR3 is TGTGCCACCAGTGATTTCACAGATACCGGGGAGCTGTTTTTT. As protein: CATSDFTDTGELFF.

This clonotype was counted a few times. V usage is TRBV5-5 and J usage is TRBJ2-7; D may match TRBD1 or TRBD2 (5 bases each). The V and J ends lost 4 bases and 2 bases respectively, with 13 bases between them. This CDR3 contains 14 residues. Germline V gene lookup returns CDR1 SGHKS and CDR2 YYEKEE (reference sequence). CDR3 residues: CASSPGLEPYEQYV. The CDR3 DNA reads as TGTGCCAGCAGCCCGGGGCTTGAACCCTACGAGCAGTACGTC.

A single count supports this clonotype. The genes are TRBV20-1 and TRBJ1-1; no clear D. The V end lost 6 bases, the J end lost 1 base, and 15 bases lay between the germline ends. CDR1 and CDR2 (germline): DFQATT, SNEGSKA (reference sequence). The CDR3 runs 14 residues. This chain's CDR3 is CSAYSTVPNTEAFF. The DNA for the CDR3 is TGCAGTGCCTATTCCACGGTCCCGAACACTGAAGCTTTCTTT.

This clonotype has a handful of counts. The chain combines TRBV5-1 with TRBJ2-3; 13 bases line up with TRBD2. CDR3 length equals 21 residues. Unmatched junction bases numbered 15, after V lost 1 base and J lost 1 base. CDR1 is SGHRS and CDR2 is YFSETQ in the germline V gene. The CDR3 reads CASSLNMPGLAGKGGTDTQYF. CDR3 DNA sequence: TGCGCCAGCAGCTTGAATATGCCGGGACTAGCGGGAAAGGGGGGCACAGATACGCAGTATTTT.

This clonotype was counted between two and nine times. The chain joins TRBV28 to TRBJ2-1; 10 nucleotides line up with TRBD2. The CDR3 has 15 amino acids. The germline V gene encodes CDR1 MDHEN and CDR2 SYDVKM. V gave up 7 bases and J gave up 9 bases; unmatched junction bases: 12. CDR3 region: CASTTPGLAFGEQFF. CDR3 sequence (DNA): TGTGCCAGCACTACTCCGGGACTAGCGTTCGGTGAGCAGTTCTTC.

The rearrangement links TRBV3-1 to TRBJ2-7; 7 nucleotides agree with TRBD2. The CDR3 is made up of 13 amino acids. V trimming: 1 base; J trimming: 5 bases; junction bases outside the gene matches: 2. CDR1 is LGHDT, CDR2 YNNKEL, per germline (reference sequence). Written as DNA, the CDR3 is TGTGCCAGCAGCCAAGTAACTAGCGACGAGCAGTACTTC. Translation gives CASSQVTSDEQYF.

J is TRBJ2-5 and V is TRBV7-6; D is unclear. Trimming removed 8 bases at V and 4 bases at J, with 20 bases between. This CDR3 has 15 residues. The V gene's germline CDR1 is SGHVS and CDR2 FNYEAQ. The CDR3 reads CASSRVGAHGETQYF. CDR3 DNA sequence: TGTGCCAGCTCCCGCGTCGGAGCCCACGGAGAGACCCAGTACTTC.

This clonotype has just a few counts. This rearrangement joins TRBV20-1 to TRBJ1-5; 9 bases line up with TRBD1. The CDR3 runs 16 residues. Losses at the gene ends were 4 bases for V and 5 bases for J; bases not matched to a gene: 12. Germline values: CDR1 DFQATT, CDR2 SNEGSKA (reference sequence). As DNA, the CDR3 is TGCAGTGCTATACCGGGACAGGGTAGTAGGGATCAGCCCCAGCATTTT. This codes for CSAIPGQGSRDQPQHF.

The CDR3 region is CASSPGLAGFSYEQYF. DNA of the CDR3: TGCGCCAGCAGCCCGGGACTAGCGGGATTTTCCTACGAGCAGTACTTC. The rearrangement links TRBV5-1 to TRBJ2-7; 13 bases agree with TRBD2. The germline CDR1 and CDR2 sequences are SGHRS and YFSETQ. This CDR3 comprises 16 residues. Trimming took 4 bases from V and 1 from J; bases not matched to a gene: 5.

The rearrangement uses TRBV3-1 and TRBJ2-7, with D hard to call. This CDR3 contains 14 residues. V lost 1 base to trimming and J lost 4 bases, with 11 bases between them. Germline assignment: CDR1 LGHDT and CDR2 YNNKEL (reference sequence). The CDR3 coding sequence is TGTGCCAGCAGCCAAGTTGGCAGTAGATACGAGCAGTACTTC. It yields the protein CASSQVGSRYEQYF.

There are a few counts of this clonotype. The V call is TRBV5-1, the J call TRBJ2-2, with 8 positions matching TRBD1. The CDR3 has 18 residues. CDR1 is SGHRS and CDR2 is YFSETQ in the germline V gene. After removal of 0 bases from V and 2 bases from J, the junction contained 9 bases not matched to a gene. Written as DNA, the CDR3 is TGCGCCAGCAGCTTGGTCCAGGGGGCCTCTTTTAACACCGGGGAGCTGTTTTTT. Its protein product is CASSLVQGASFNTGELFF.